This T cell receptor beta chain came from a study of blood T cell repertoires in COVID-19. Across the study: T cells, B-cell-depleted T cells, or PBMCs provided the cDNA or gDNA that served as material.

The CDR3 sequence is 12 residues long. Trimming removed 4 bases from V and 8 bases from J, with 11 bases in between. Germline V lookup: CDR1 SNHLY, CDR2 FYNNEI. Assay used: immunoSEQ multiplex PCR; TCRdb lists only in-frame clones, some missing. The top ten clones hold 6.5% of a sample with about 200,000 clones, roughly 90% of them seen once. Sequencing input: peripheral blood. The V and J genes are TRBV2 and TRBJ1-2; TRBD1 might be the D (5 bases). This sequence originates from a man between 60 and 75 years old who had recovered from COVID-19. CDR3 in amino acids: CASSVGGWGYTF. CDR3 nucleotide sequence: TGTGCCAGCAGTGTTGGGGGGTGGGGCTACACCTTC.